This entry features one TCR beta chain sequence. What antigen it recognizes has not been identified. The input lacks base qualities; no much larger clone sits a single base away. This sample was included in a study of blood T cell repertoires in COVID-19 (TCRdb year 2020). About the full investigation: The collaborator samples originated in the United States, Italy and Spain and spanned the acute and convalescent phases of COVID-19. The material from the prospective study consisted of cDNA or gDNA derived from T cells, B-cell-depleted T cells, or PBMCs. Subjects who had been exposed to COVID-19, were actively infected with it, or had recovered from it provided the deeply sampled blood TCRbeta repertoires that made up the dataset. The repertoires were released in a freely available public database intended as a resource for research on the immune response to SARS-CoV-2. Samples were obtained from the ongoing ImmuneRACE study (first 160 participants) and from approximately 1,200 subjects provided by 6 global collaborators. A de-identified subject ID, COVID-19 status, age in years and sex were almost always included in the sample metadata. Where HLA class I and class II types were available, the types were taken from metadata supplied by the sample provider, not from assay-based typing. Beyond this particular receptor, the publication reports: The amount of clinical and demographic metadata varied by source and participant and was provided uncurated.

The CDR3 goes from the cysteine to the phenylalanine over 13 residues. The entry retains the CDR3 DNA only, 39 bases that are in frame from base 1. Via the germline V gene, CDR1 is SGHTA and CDR2 FQGNSA. Relative to germline, V is 1 base shorter and J is 3 bases shorter, with 6 bases between their ends. Collaborating institutions collected whole blood in K2EDTA tubes following their own protocols. For TCRbeta analysis, collaborators shipped samples in one of three forms: frozen whole blood, isolated PBMCs, or DNA extracted from either of those sample types. The immunoSEQ Assay, a bias-controlled multiplex PCR, was used to amplify TCRbeta CDR3 regions from genomic DNA. In the original analysis: The number of nucleated cells in each sample was estimated from the amplification of reference gene primers within the assay. Sequence reads were collapsed and filtered to measure the absolute abundance of every unique TCRbeta CDR3 rearrangement. For each sample, productive Simpson clonality was calculated as the square root of Simpson's diversity index over productive rearrangements. The table comes from immuneACCESS by way of TCRdb, which keeps in-frame sequences with V and J called. Part of the clones is missing from these tables; in studies checked, under half for an unresolved V gene and the rest for unknown reasons. Clonal size and the V and J genes are those of that table, whereas D and trimming came from the DNA. The sample has about 180,000 clones on record, approximately 80% of them singletons. Of the sample, 1.5% falls within the top ten clones.

Sequenced: peripheral blood. The chain uses TRBV7-2 and TRBJ2-5; the D gene assignment is ambiguous. This sequence was found in a human donor in a cohort sampled during active COVID-19. The base sequence is TGTGCCAGCAGCTTAGTGGCTGAAGAGACCCAGTACTTC. This codes for CASSLVAEETQYF.